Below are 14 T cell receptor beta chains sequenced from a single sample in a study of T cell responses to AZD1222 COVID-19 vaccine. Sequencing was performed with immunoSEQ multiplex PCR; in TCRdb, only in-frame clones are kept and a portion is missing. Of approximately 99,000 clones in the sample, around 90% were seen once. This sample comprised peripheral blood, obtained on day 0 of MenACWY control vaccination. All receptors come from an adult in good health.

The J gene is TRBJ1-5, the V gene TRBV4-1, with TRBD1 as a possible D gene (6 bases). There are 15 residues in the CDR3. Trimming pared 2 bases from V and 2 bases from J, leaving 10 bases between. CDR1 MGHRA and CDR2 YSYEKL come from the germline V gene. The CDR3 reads CASSQPNRGNQPQHF. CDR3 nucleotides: TGCGCCAGCAGCCAACCTAACAGGGGCAATCAGCCCCAGCATTTT.

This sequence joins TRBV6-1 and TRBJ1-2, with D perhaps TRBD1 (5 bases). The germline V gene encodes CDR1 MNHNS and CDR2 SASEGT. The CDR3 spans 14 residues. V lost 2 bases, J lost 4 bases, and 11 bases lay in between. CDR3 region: CASSEYTGPYGYTF. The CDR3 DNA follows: TGTGCCAGCAGTGAATATACAGGTCCCTATGGCTACACCTTC.

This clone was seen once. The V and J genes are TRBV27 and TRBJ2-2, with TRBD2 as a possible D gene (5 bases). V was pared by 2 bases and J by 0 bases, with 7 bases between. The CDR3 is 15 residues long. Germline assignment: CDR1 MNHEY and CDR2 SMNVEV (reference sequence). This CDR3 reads CASSLPGTNTGELFF. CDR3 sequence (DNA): TGTGCCAGCAGTTTACCGGGAACGAACACCGGGGAGCTGTTTTTT.

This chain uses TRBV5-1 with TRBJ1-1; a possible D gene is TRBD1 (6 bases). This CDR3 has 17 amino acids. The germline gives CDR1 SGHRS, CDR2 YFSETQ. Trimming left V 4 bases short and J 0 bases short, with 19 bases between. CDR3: CASSPRGQNPLNTEAFF. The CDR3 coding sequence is TGCGCCAGCAGCCCTCGGGGGCAGAACCCCCTGAACACTGAAGCTTTCTTT.

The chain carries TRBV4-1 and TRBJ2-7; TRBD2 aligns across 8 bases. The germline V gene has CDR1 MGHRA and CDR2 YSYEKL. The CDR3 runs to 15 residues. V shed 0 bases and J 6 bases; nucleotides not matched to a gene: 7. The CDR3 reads CASSQEPFGGAEQYF. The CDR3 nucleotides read TGCGCCAGCAGCCAAGAGCCTTTCGGGGGGGCCGAGCAGTACTTC.

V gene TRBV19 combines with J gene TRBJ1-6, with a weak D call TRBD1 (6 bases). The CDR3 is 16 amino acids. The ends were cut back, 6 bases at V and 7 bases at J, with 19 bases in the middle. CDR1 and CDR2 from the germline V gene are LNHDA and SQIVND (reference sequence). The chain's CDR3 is CASRAGHPDLNSPLHF. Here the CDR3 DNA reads TGTGCCAGTAGAGCGGGACATCCGGATCTCAATTCACCCCTCCACTTT.

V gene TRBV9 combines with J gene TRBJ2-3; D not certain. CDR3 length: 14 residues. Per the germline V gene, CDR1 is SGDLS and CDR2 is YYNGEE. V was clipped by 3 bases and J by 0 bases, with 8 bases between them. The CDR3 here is CASSESSSTDTQYF. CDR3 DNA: TGTGCCAGCAGCGAAAGTTCTAGCACAGATACGCAGTATTTT.

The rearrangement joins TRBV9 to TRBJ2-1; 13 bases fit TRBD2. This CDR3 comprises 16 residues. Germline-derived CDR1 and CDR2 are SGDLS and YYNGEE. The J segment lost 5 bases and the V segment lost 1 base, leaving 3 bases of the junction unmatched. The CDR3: CASSVLGLAGNNEQFF. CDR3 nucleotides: TGTGCCAGCAGCGTACTGGGACTAGCGGGGAACAATGAGCAGTTCTTC.

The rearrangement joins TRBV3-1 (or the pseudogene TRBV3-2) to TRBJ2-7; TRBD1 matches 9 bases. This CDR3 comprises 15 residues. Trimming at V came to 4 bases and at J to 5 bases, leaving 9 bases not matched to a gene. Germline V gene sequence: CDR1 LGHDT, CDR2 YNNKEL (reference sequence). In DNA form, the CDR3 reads TGTGCCAGCAGCCTCACCGGGACAGGGCTTAACGAGCAGTACTTC. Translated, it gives CASSLTGTGLNEQYF.

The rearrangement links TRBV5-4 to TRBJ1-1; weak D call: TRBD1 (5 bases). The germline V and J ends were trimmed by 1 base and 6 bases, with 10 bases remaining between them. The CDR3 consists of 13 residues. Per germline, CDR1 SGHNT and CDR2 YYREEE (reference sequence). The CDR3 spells CASSLQGGAEAFF. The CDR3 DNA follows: TGTGCCAGCAGCTTGCAGGGTGGAGCTGAAGCTTTCTTT.

The CDR3: CASSLGVGRQDLYEQYF. The CDR3 region has the DNA TGTGCCAGCAGTTTAGGGGTCGGTCGACAGGACCTCTACGAGCAGTACTTC. The chain couples TRBV27 to TRBJ2-7; maybe TRBD1 (6 bases). Germline V CDR1 and CDR2: MNHEY, SMNVEV (reference sequence). Trimming took off 2 bases at V and 3 bases at J, with 20 bases between the two ends. The CDR3 is 17 residues long.

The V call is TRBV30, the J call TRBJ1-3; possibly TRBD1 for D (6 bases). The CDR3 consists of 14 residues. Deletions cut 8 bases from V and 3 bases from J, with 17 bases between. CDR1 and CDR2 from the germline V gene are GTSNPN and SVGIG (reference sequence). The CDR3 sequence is CAITRGAVGNTIYF. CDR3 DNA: TGTGCCATAACGCGGGGGGCCGTTGGAAACACCATATATTTT. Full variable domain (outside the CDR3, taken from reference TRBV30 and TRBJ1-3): SQTIHQWPATLVQPVGSPLSLECTVEGTSNPNLYWYRQAAGRGLQLLFYSVGIGQISSEVPQNLSASRPQDRQFILSSKKLLLSDSGFYLCAITRGAVGNTIYFGEGSWLTVV.

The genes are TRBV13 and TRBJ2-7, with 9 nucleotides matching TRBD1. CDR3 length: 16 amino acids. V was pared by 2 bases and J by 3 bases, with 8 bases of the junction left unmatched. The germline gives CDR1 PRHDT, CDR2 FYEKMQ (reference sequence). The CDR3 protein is CASSLMGQGPFYEQYF. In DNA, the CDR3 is TGTGCCAGCAGCTTAATGGGACAGGGCCCTTTCTACGAGCAGTACTTC.

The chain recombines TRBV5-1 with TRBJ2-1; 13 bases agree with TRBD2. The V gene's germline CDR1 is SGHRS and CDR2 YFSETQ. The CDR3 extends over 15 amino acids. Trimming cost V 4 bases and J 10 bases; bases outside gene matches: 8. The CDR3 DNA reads TGCGCCAGCAGCGGGACTAGCGGGGTGAGACAGGAGCAGTTCTTC. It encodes CASSGTSGVRQEQFF.